A single sample is the source of the 26 T cell receptor beta chains below, sequenced in a study of chemoradiotherapy in HPV16-positive cancers. Sequencing was performed with immunoSEQ multiplex PCR; in TCRdb, only in-frame clones are kept and a portion is missing. The sample has thousands of clones, roughly 94% seen once. Sampling took place from a patient who underwent chemoradiotherapy. These receptors originate from a human donor with HPV-associated anogenital cancer.

J is TRBJ1-1 and V is TRBV7-2; maybe TRBD1 (6 bases). The CDR3 covers 14 residues. V lost 5 bases and J lost 3, with 13 bases in between. Germline-derived CDR1 and CDR2 are SGHTA and FQGNSA. DNA of the CDR3: TGTGCCAGCAGCCCCTTCAGGGGAGACACTGAAGCTTTCTTT. Its protein product is CASSPFRGDTEAFF.

CDR3 protein: CSAHISRGYGYTF. The CDR3 bases are TGCAGCGCCCACATCTCGAGGGGCTATGGCTACACCTTC. The chain carries TRBV29-1 and TRBJ1-2; D is perhaps TRBD1 (5 bases). Germline lookup yields CDR1 SQVTM and CDR2 ANQGSEA. This CDR3 region has 13 residues. Trimming took off 7 bases at V and 4 bases at J, with 16 bases between the two ends.

This clone has a single count. The rearrangement joins TRBV5-5 to TRBJ1-4; D is uncertain. Trimming took 2 bases from V and 8 from J, leaving 19 bases between them. The CDR3 extends over 16 amino acids. In germline, CDR1 is SGHKS, CDR2 YYEKEE (reference sequence). CDR3 nucleotides: TGTGCCAGCAGCTTAAGGGTGTCCAGATTAGGAGAAAAACTGTTTTTT. It encodes CASSLRVSRLGEKLFF. Full variable domain (outside the CDR3, taken from reference TRBV5-5 and TRBJ1-4): DAGVTQSPTHLIKTRGQQVTLRCSPISGHKSVSWYQQVLGQGPQFIFQYYEKEERGRGNFPDRFSARQFPNYSSELNVNALLLGDSALYLCASSLRVSRLGEKLFFGSGTQLSVL.

This chain connects TRBV9 to TRBJ2-7; TRBD1 aligns across 7 bases. Germline-derived CDR1 and CDR2 are SGDLS and YYNGEE. J gave up 2 bases and V 2 bases, and 4 bases lay outside the gene matches. This CDR3 contains 14 residues. Here the CDR3 reads CASSVGTETYEQYF. In nucleotides, the CDR3 is TGTGCCAGCAGCGTCGGGACAGAAACCTACGAGCAGTACTTC. The full variable domain, with the rest looked up from reference TRBV9 and TRBJ2-7, is DSGVTQTPKHLITATGQRVTLRCSPRSGDLSVYWYQQSLDQGLQFLIQYYNGEERAKGNILERFSAQQFPDLHSELNLSSLELGDSALYFCASSVGTETYEQYFGPGTRLTVT.

J is TRBJ2-1 and V is TRBV19; D is ambiguous. Germline V CDR1 and CDR2: LNHDA, SQIVND (reference sequence). Trimming took 1 base from V and 4 from J, leaving 2 bases between them. The CDR3 has 12 residues. CDR3 protein: CASSIGYNEQFF. The CDR3 coding sequence is TGTGCCAGTAGTATAGGATACAATGAGCAGTTCTTC.

This chain connects TRBV27 to TRBJ2-3; perhaps TRBD2 as D (6 bases). V lost 4 bases to trimming and J lost 8 bases, with 37 bases between them. This CDR3 has 21 amino acids. Germline lookup yields CDR1 MNHEY and CDR2 SMNVEV (reference sequence). CDR3 DNA sequence: TGTGCCAGCAGTTCGTTTGACCTCATACAGACTAGTCTTAACACTAAGGGTACGCAGTATTTT. As protein: CASSSFDLIQTSLNTKGTQYF.

This clone was seen only once. The chain couples TRBV19 to TRBJ1-5, with TRBD1 as a possible D gene (6 bases). The V gene's germline CDR1 is LNHDA and CDR2 SQIVND (reference sequence). Trimming cost V 8 bases and J 2 bases, with 13 bases left between them. The CDR3 runs to 14 residues. The CDR3 DNA reads TGTGCCAGTTGGGGACAAGAGGGCAATCAGCCCCAGCATTTT. It is translated as CASWGQEGNQPQHF.

The rearrangement joins TRBV7-9 to TRBJ1-1; D is possibly TRBD1 (5 bases). Germline-derived CDR1 and CDR2 are SEHNR and FQNEAQ (reference sequence). Between the trimmed V and J ends, which lost 5 bases and 7 bases, there was a span of 11 bases. CDR3 length: 12 amino acids. In nucleotides, the CDR3 is TGTGCCAGCAGCCTTCGACAGATTGAAGCTTTCTTT. This sequence encodes CASSLRQIEAFF. The variable domain in full, completed from reference TRBV7-9 and TRBJ1-1, reads DTGVSQNPRHKITKRGQNVTFRCDPISEHNRLYWYRQTLGQGPEFLTYFQNEAQLEKSRLLSDRFSAERPKGSFSTLEIQRTEQGDSAMYLCASSLRQIEAFFGQGTRLTVV.

The chain employs TRBV19 and TRBJ1-1, with a possible D match to TRBD1 (5 bases). Germline loops: CDR1 LNHDA, CDR2 SQIVND (reference sequence). Trimming stripped 6 bases from V and 0 bases from J, with 14 bases between. The CDR3 spans 15 residues. CDR3 loop: CASRLRVAMNTEAFF. The CDR3 bases are TGTGCCAGTAGGCTCAGGGTTGCGATGAACACTGAAGCTTTCTTT.

The chain recombines TRBV19 with TRBJ2-1; 10 bases align to TRBD2. The CDR3 is made up of 13 amino acids. V lost 7 bases, J lost 6 bases, and 3 bases stayed unmatched. Germline CDR1 reads LNHDA; CDR2 reads SQIVND (reference sequence). CDR3 protein: CASTSGGGNEQFF. The CDR3 DNA is TGTGCCAGTACTAGCGGGGGAGGCAATGAGCAGTTCTTC.

The chain uses TRBV27 and TRBJ1-4; no definite D call. V lost 2 bases and J lost 0, with 16 bases in between. Germline lookup yields CDR1 MNHEY and CDR2 SMNVEV (reference sequence). The CDR3 length is 18 residues. CDR3 amino acids: CASSLRTPVQATNEKLFF. Written as DNA, the CDR3 is TGTGCCAGCAGTTTACGGACTCCTGTCCAGGCAACTAATGAAAAACTGTTTTTT.

This chain uses TRBV30 with TRBJ2-2; 8 bases match TRBD1. The V segment lost 7 bases and the J segment 4 bases; nucleotides outside the gene matches: 11. The CDR3 is 15 residues long. CDR1 and CDR2 (germline): GTSNPN, SVGIG (reference sequence). The DNA for the CDR3 is TGTGCCTTCGAGGTGGCAGGGGGCTTCACCGGGGAGCTGTTTTTT. This codes for CAFEVAGGFTGELFF.

This clone was recorded once. The genes are TRBV19 and TRBJ1-1; the D is unclear. CDR1 and CDR2 from the germline V gene are LNHDA and SQIVND (reference sequence). The V and J ends lost 4 bases and 7 bases respectively, with 10 bases between them. The CDR3 has 12 residues. CDR3 nucleotide sequence: TGTGCCAGTAGTAACTCCCTGGATGAAGCTTTCTTT. Amino acid sequence: CASSNSLDEAFF.

This clone was detected only a few times. This chain links TRBV27 with TRBJ1-2; D ambiguous. The germline V gene encodes CDR1 MNHEY and CDR2 SMNVEV (reference sequence). Trimming took off 5 bases at V and 4 bases at J, with 11 bases between the two ends. This CDR3 has 13 residues. The CDR3 bases are TGTGCCAGCAGTCCCTGGACCGGCTATGGCTACACCTTC. Protein product: CASSPWTGYGYTF.

The chain carries TRBV28 and TRBJ1-5; D gene ambiguous. The CDR3 sequence is 15 residues long. Looked up from germline, CDR1 is MDHEN and CDR2 is SYDVKM. With 5 bases removed from V and 1 base from J, the gap between germline ends came to 12 bases. The CDR3 DNA reads as TGTGCCAGCAGTAGACTAACACCCAGCAATCAGCCCCAGCATTTT. As protein: CASSRLTPSNQPQHF.

This clone occurred once. This chain uses TRBV6-1 with TRBJ1-2; D is possibly TRBD1 (6 bases). V lost 5 bases to trimming and J lost 5 bases, with 18 bases between them. Germline V gives CDR1 MNHNS, CDR2 SASEGT. The CDR3 spans 15 residues. The CDR3 nucleotides are TGTGCCAGCAGTAACCCTCCGGGGGCAGAATATGGCTACACCTTC. Residues: CASSNPPGAEYGYTF.

A single count supports this clone. This chain connects TRBV5-5 to TRBJ2-7; possible D gene TRBD1, 6 bases. Germline lookup yields CDR1 SGHKS and CDR2 YYEKEE (reference sequence). The length of the CDR3 is 16 residues. Deletions cut 0 bases from V and 2 bases from J, with 15 bases between. CDR3 in amino acids: CASSLAGQRATYEQYF. CDR3 nucleotides: TGTGCCAGCAGCTTGGCCGGACAGCGAGCTACCTACGAGCAGTACTTC.

The chain is built from TRBV28 and TRBJ1-1; D is undetermined. This CDR3 comprises 13 residues. Germline V CDR1 and CDR2: MDHEN, SYDVKM. Trimming left V 1 base short and J 4 bases short, with 7 bases between. In DNA form, the CDR3 reads TGTGCCAGCAGTTTATCTTACAGCACTGAAGCTTTCTTT. Encoded protein: CASSLSYSTEAFF.

The rearrangement uses TRBV6-5 and TRBJ1-5; no reliable D call. The CDR3 is 13 residues long. Trimming removed 4 bases at V and 1 base at J, with 5 bases between. Germline V CDR1 and CDR2: MNHEY, SVGAGI. The DNA for the CDR3 is TGTGCCAGCAGTTTTCGAAGCAATCAGCCCCAGCATTTT. Protein: CASSFRSNQPQHF.

V is TRBV10-3 and J is TRBJ2-2; 10 bases map to TRBD2. CDR3 length: 19 residues. V was pared by 2 bases and J by 6 bases, with 15 bases of the junction left unmatched. Germline CDR1 reads ENHRY; CDR2 reads SYGVKD. The CDR3 nucleotides are TGTGCCATCAGTGAGCTACCTGGGCTGGGGCTAGCGGGGGCCGGGGAGCTGTTTTTT. Its protein product is CAISELPGLGLAGAGELFF.

This clone has a single count. The V call is TRBV7-9, the J call TRBJ2-3, with a weak D call TRBD2 (7 bases). Germline V CDR1 and CDR2: SEHNR, FQNEAQ (reference sequence). V lost 2 bases, J lost 6 bases, and 15 bases lay in between. This CDR3 is 15 amino acids long. As DNA, the CDR3 is TGTGCCAGCAGCTTACGAGGGGGGGCCCTGGATACGCAGTATTTT. The encoded protein is CASSLRGGALDTQYF.

The CDR3, as DNA: TGCAGTGCTAGAGACCTCATTGGCTACACCTTC. This gives the protein CSARDLIGYTF. The chain recombines TRBV20-1 with TRBJ1-2; no firm D call. V shed 0 bases and J shed 7 bases, with 6 bases lying between them. The germline CDR1 and CDR2 sequences are DFQATT and SNEGSKA (reference sequence). CDR3 length: 11 residues.

The J gene is TRBJ1-5, the V gene TRBV6-6; 8 nucleotides match TRBD1. Germline lookup yields CDR1 MNHNY and CDR2 SVGAGI (reference sequence). Germline trimming cut 7 bases from V and 3 bases from J; bases unmatched to any gene: 8. The CDR3 spans 15 residues. CDR3 protein: CASIQDRGINQPQHF. Written as DNA, the CDR3 is TGTGCCAGCATCCAAGACAGGGGCATCAATCAGCCCCAGCATTTT.

The chain combines TRBV7-9 with TRBJ1-1, with TRBD1 as a possible D gene (5 bases). The CDR3 is 16 amino acids. V shed 3 bases and J shed 0 bases, with 14 bases lying between them. The germline gives CDR1 SEHNR, CDR2 FQNEAQ (reference sequence). The CDR3 sequence: CASSFKADNMNTEAFF. The CDR3 DNA reads TGTGCCAGCAGCTTTAAAGCGGACAACATGAACACTGAAGCTTTCTTT.

The chain uses TRBV11-2 and TRBJ1-2, with 9 bases lining up with TRBD1. V gave up 4 bases and J gave up 7 bases; unmatched junction bases: 7. CDR1 and CDR2 from the germline V gene are SGHAT and FQNNGV. The CDR3 sequence is 14 residues long. DNA of the CDR3: TGTGCCAGCAGCTCTTGGACAGGGGAAGGTGGCTACACCTTC. Its translation is CASSSWTGEGGYTF.

This clone came up once. The chain uses TRBV4-3 and TRBJ1-2; D unresolved. CDR1 LGHNA and CDR2 YSLEER come from the germline V gene. CDR3 length: 16 amino acids. V lost 0 bases to trimming and J lost 0 bases, with 11 bases between them. CDR3 sequence (DNA): TGCGCCAGCAGCCAAGAAGGTACACCACCTAACTATGGCTACACCTTC. Its translation is CASSQEGTPPNYGYTF.